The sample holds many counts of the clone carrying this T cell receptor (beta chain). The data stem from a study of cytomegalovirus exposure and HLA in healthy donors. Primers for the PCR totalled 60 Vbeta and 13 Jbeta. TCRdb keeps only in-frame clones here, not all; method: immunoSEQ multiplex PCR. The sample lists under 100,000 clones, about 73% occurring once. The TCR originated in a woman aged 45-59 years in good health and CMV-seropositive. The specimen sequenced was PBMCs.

CDR3 protein: CASHSGGELFF. CDR3 DNA: TGTGCCTCTCACTCGGGAGGTGAACTGTTTTTT. The chain combines TRBV28 with TRBJ1-4; no reliable D call. V was clipped by 11 bases and J by 12 bases, with 16 bases between them. The CDR3 extends over 11 amino acids. CDR1 and CDR2 (germline): MDHEN, SYDVKM.